The 4 T cell receptor beta chains presented below share a single source sample, sequenced in a study of shared clonotypes between healthy human individuals. TCRdb's copy holds only in-frame clones and misses some; the assay was immunoSEQ multiplex PCR. The sample shows over a million clones, around 78% of them seen only once. Sequencing was performed on memory CD4+ T cells from PBMCs. The subset was: CD45RA-negative fraction. The origin of the receptors is a man younger than 35 in good health. Some clones in this sample may be carry-over from other donors' samples.

This clone was counted between two and nine times. The chain combines TRBV7-2 with TRBJ2-5; TRBD2 might be the D (6 bases). The CDR3 length is 17 residues. V was pared by 1 base and J by 5 bases, with 20 bases between. Germline values: CDR1 SGHTA, CDR2 FQGNSA. The CDR3 nucleotides read TGTGCCAGCAGCTTAGGGCGCGGGGTCACCCTCGGGGAGACCCAGTACTTC. It encodes CASSLGRGVTLGETQYF. Together with reference TRBV7-2 and TRBJ2-5, the CDR3 gives the full variable domain: GAGVSQSPSNKVTEKGKDVELRCDPISGHTALYWYRQSLGQGLEFLIYFQGNSAPDKSGLPSDRFSAERTGGSVSTLTIQRTQQEDSAVYLCASSLGRGVTLGETQYFGPGTRLLVL.

CDR3 nucleotide sequence: TGTGCCACCAGCAGGGACCAGGGTCCCTACGAGCAGTACTTC. Translation: CATSRDQGPYEQYF. The chain combines TRBV15 with TRBJ2-7; D may be TRBD1 (5 bases). The CDR3 extends over 14 amino acids. Per the germline V gene, CDR1 is LNHNV and CDR2 is YYDKDF (reference sequence). The germline V and J ends were trimmed by 3 bases and 2 bases, with 11 bases remaining between them. Filled out from reference TRBV15 and TRBJ2-7, the complete variable domain reads DAMVIQNPRYQVTQFGKPVTLSCSQTLNHNVMYWYQQKSSQAPKLLFHYYDKDFNNEADTPDNFQSRRPNTSFCFLDIRSPGLGDTAMYLCATSRDQGPYEQYFGPGTRLTVT.

The gene calls are TRBV6-1 and TRBJ1-5; tentative D call: TRBD1 (5 bases). Per germline, CDR1 MNHNS and CDR2 SASEGT. CDR3 length equals 16 residues. The germline V and J ends were trimmed by 0 bases and 7 bases, with 16 bases remaining between them. The CDR3 nucleotides read TGTGCCAGCAGTGAAGCGCTTTGGGGGGTTGGGCAGCCCCAGCATTTT. Its translation is CASSEALWGVGQPQHF.

The V and J genes are TRBV14 and TRBJ2-7; TRBD2 matches 9 bases. The germline gives CDR1 SGHDN, CDR2 FVKESK. V dropped 6 bases and J dropped 0; count of bases not matched to a gene: 6. This CDR3 is 15 amino acids long. CDR3 amino acids: CASSRTSVLSYEQYF. DNA of the CDR3: TGTGCCAGCAGTCGGACTAGCGTGCTCTCCTACGAGCAGTACTTC.